These 27 T cell receptor beta chains came from one sample sequenced in a study of blood T cells in healthy people across ages. Sample-barcoded 5' priming and a J-beta primer mix drove a second PCR of 7 to 11 cycles. TCRdb re-called the 5' RACE reads through MiXCR, storing one row per CDR3 protein. The table lists roughly 1,800,000 distinct CDR3 sequences, roughly 50% of them singletons. The material sequenced was blood. These receptors originate from a woman aged 40 to 50 in good health.

The chain links TRBV27 to TRBJ1-6, with D tentatively TRBD1 (5 bases). Between the trimmed V and J ends, which lost 6 bases and 4 bases, there was a span of 10 bases. The V gene's germline CDR1 is MNHEY and CDR2 SMNVEV (reference sequence). The CDR3 consists of 14 residues. The CDR3 DNA follows: TGTGCCAGCAGCCCGACAGAGTATAATTCACCCCTCCACTTT. Its protein product is CASSPTEYNSPLHF.

The chain links TRBV7-9 to TRBJ2-4; D ambiguous. V lost 5 bases to trimming and J lost 6 bases, with 14 bases between them. CDR3 length equals 14 residues. CDR1 is SEHNR and CDR2 is FQNEAQ in the germline V gene (reference sequence). CDR3: CASSLVSGANIQYF. DNA of the CDR3: TGTGCCAGCAGCCTAGTCAGTGGAGCAAACATTCAGTACTTC.

V usage is TRBV6-1 and J usage is TRBJ2-7; 9 nucleotides align to TRBD1. This CDR3 contains 15 residues. J lost 0 bases, V lost 6 bases, and 6 bases had no gene match. Germline V gene lookup returns CDR1 MNHNS and CDR2 SASEGT. DNA for the CDR3: TGTGCCAGCAGCGGGACAGGGCAAAGCTCCTACGAGCAGTACTTC. Protein: CASSGTGQSSYEQYF.

The chain carries TRBV20-1 and TRBJ1-5; no firm D call. The germline V and J ends were trimmed by 3 bases and 0 bases, with 9 bases remaining between them. The CDR3 has 14 amino acids. The germline V gene encodes CDR1 DFQATT and CDR2 SNEGSKA (reference sequence). The CDR3 here is CSASEEYSNQPQHF. DNA for the CDR3: TGCAGTGCTAGCGAAGAGTATAGCAATCAGCCCCAGCATTTT.

With respect to this clonotype: A junction end diverges from the germline sequence, so it may reflect a read error. The chain has TRBV27 and TRBJ1-2, with D hard to call. Germline CDR1 reads MNHEY; CDR2 reads SMNVEV (reference sequence). The CDR3 loop spans 12 amino acids. As DNA, the CDR3 is TGTGCCACCTCCGGGGATAACTACGGCTACACCTTC. As protein: CATSGDNYGYTF.

The gene calls are TRBV9 and TRBJ1-2; D call uncertain. CDR1 is SGDLS and CDR2 is YYNGEE in the germline V gene. Deletions cut 4 bases from V and 8 bases from J, with 18 bases between. There are 14 residues in the CDR3. In DNA form, the CDR3 reads TGTGCCAGCAGCATAGCAGATCGGAGTAGCGGCTACACCTTC. Its protein product is CASSIADRSSGYTF.

The V and J genes are TRBV28 and TRBJ1-4, with D possibly TRBD1 on 5 matching bases. There are 14 residues in the CDR3. The V end was cut by 6 bases, the J end by 8 bases, with 16 bases between. Germline V gives CDR1 MDHEN, CDR2 SYDVKM. In DNA, the CDR3 is TGTGCCAGCAGAAAGACGGGACTCCGGGAAAAACTGTTTTTT. This encodes CASRKTGLREKLFF.

This clonotype was observed a few times. The J gene is TRBJ2-7, the V gene TRBV27; 7 nucleotides agree with TRBD1. J gave up 6 bases and V 0 bases, and 5 bases lay outside the gene matches. This CDR3 is built from 14 residues. Germline lookup yields CDR1 MNHEY and CDR2 SMNVEV (reference sequence). DNA for the CDR3: TGTGCCAGCAGTTTATCGAGGACAGGTACCGAGCAGTACTTC. The encoded protein is CASSLSRTGTEQYF.

The V and J genes are TRBV9 and TRBJ1-6, with D hard to call. Germline CDR1 is SGDLS and CDR2 is YYNGEE. The ends were cut back, 3 bases at V and 7 bases at J, with 11 bases in the middle. The CDR3 contains 14 residues. CDR3 in DNA: TGTGCCAGCAGCGCAGAGATTAAAAATTCACCCCTCCACTTT. This encodes CASSAEIKNSPLHF.

This chain connects TRBV20-1 to TRBJ2-5; 8 nucleotides match TRBD1. Trimming at V came to 4 bases and at J to 3 bases, leaving 7 bases not matched to a gene. CDR1 is DFQATT, CDR2 SNEGSKA, per germline (reference sequence). The CDR3 contains 14 residues. CDR3 residues: CSAKTGAVEETQYF. The CDR3 bases are TGCAGTGCTAAGACAGGGGCGGTGGAAGAGACCCAGTACTTC.

This chain uses TRBV20-1 with TRBJ2-5; D uncertain. V was shortened by 2 bases and J by 5 bases, with 9 bases between the two germline ends. Germline CDR1 DFQATT, CDR2 SNEGSKA (reference sequence). The CDR3 runs to 12 residues. CDR3 bases: TGCAGTGCTAGATTTATTTTCGAGACCCAGTACTTC. As protein: CSARFIFETQYF.

The chain has TRBV11-3 and TRBJ2-3; D gene unclear. The CDR3 is made up of 16 amino acids. V shed 0 bases and J shed 2 bases, with 12 bases lying between them. Germline V CDR1 and CDR2: SGHNT, YENEEA. CDR3 DNA: TGTGCCAGCAGCTTAGAGGGATCACGTCCCACAGATACGCAGTATTTT. Translation: CASSLEGSRPTDTQYF.

The genes are TRBV29-1 and TRBJ1-1; D uncertain. Trimming left V 5 bases short and J 7 bases short, with 11 bases between. Germline V gene lookup returns CDR1 SQVTM and CDR2 ANQGSEA. This CDR3 comprises 11 residues. CDR3 nucleotide sequence: TGCAGCGTTCTAGACATTTATGAAGCTTTCTTT. Its translation is CSVLDIYEAFF.

Only a few counts were recorded for this clonotype. The chain has TRBV4-3 and TRBJ2-7; 8 bases fit TRBD1. Losses at the gene ends were 4 bases for V and 0 bases for J; bases not matched to a gene: 11. CDR1 is LGHNA and CDR2 is YSLEER in the germline V gene. The CDR3 spans 17 residues. The CDR3 region is CASSPTTGADLSYEQYF. The CDR3, as DNA: TGCGCCAGCAGCCCAACGACAGGGGCCGACCTCTCCTACGAGCAGTACTTC.

The chain is built from TRBV12-3 or TRBV12-4 and TRBJ1-2; 7 bases fit TRBD1. The V segment lost 6 bases and the J segment 8 bases; nucleotides outside the gene matches: 15. The CDR3 contains 15 residues. As DNA, the CDR3 is TGTGCCAGCAGCTACTCCGACAGGGAAGGATCCGGCTACACCTTC. Its protein is CASSYSDREGSGYTF.

V and J are TRBV29-1 and TRBJ2-5; D is tentatively TRBD1 or TRBD2 (5 bases each). Trimming cost V 6 bases and J 11 bases, with 19 bases left between them. CDR1 is SQVTM and CDR2 is ANQGSEA in the germline V gene. CDR3 length equals 12 residues. The CDR3 reads CSVGETNNEQYF. CDR3 DNA sequence: TGCAGCGTGGGGGAAACTAACAATGAGCAGTACTTC.

The table lists this clonotype with a few counts. V is TRBV7-2 and J is TRBJ2-1; TRBD2 agrees at 14 bases. V shed 5 bases and J 6 bases; nucleotides not matched to a gene: 12. The CDR3 covers 18 residues. Germline values: CDR1 SGHTA, CDR2 FQGNSA. Written as DNA, the CDR3 is TGTGCCAGCAGCCCCCGAGATTTGACTAGCGGGGGGGCCAATGAGCAGTTCTTC. Translation: CASSPRDLTSGGANEQFF.

This clonotype was counted only a few times. The chain links TRBV3-1 to TRBJ2-7, with D perhaps matching TRBD2 (6 bases). V was shortened by 2 bases and J by 5 bases, with 19 bases between the two germline ends. Germline V CDR1 and CDR2: LGHDT, YNNKEL (reference sequence). The length of the CDR3 is 16 residues. The chain's CDR3 is CASSQNRGASFHEQYF. Here the CDR3 DNA reads TGTGCCAGCAGCCAAAACCGCGGGGCCAGCTTCCACGAGCAGTACTTC.

The chain employs TRBV6-5 and TRBJ2-4; 10 bases map to TRBD2. Germline CDR1 reads MNHEY; CDR2 reads SVGAGI. The CDR3 loop spans 15 amino acids. Germline trimming cut 5 bases from V and 13 bases from J; bases unmatched to any gene: 14. CDR3 nucleotide sequence: TGTGCCAGCAGTCCGCCCGCTAGCGGGGGAAGCGGGCAGTACTTC. Amino acids: CASSPPASGGSGQYF.

The chain employs TRBV12-3 or TRBV12-4 and TRBJ2-1; possible D gene TRBD2, 7 bases. The V gene lost 0 bases and the J gene lost 12 bases, with 18 bases spanning the gap. The CDR3 runs 15 residues. This chain's CDR3 is CASSLAGGLSSRQFF. CDR3 in DNA: TGTGCCAGCAGTTTAGCGGGGGGGCTCTCCTCGAGGCAGTTCTTC.

The chain combines TRBV7-2 with TRBJ2-6; no firm D call. Germline V gene lookup returns CDR1 SGHTA and CDR2 FQGNSA. CDR3 length equals 15 residues. The V gene lost 5 bases and the J gene lost 2 bases, with 10 bases spanning the gap. The CDR3 region is CASSLPRPGANVLTF. CDR3 coding DNA: TGTGCCAGCAGCCTCCCTAGGCCTGGGGCCAACGTCCTGACTTTC.

This clonotype was seen a few times. No DNA is shown, since the ends of the CDR3 on it are uncertain; the CDR3 is the one TCRdb lists. The rearrangement uses TRBV27 and TRBJ2-7. Both ends counted, the CDR3 spans 13 residues. CDR1 and CDR2 (germline): MNHEY, SMNVEV (reference sequence). This CDR3 reads CASSWRLSWEQYF.

The genes are TRBV6-2 or TRBV6-3 and TRBJ1-2, with D possibly matching TRBD1 (6 bases). Trimming took 4 bases from V and 7 from J, leaving 16 bases between them. CDR3 size: 14 residues. Germline lookup yields CDR1 MNHEY and CDR2 SVGEGT. The CDR3 DNA reads as TGTGCCAGCAGTTTCCAGGGGACGGGTTTTGGCTACACCTTC. Protein: CASSFQGTGFGYTF.

This clonotype was detected a few times. This chain links TRBV12-3 or TRBV12-4 with TRBJ1-4; 8 bases are a match to TRBD1. There are 17 residues in the CDR3. The V segment lost 7 bases and the J segment 2 bases; nucleotides outside the gene matches: 12. The CDR3 reads CASTQGAGGPTNEKLFF. For the CDR3, the DNA is TGTGCCAGCACCCAAGGGGCAGGGGGCCCCACTAATGAAAAACTGTTTTTT.

The chain carries TRBV6-5 and TRBJ2-5; possibly TRBD1 or TRBD2 for D (5 bases each). The length of the CDR3 is 15 residues. The germline CDR1 and CDR2 sequences are MNHEY and SVGAGI. The V end was cut by 7 bases, the J end by 7 bases, with 22 bases between. The CDR3 loop is CASNQERGQGGTQYF. In DNA form, the CDR3 reads TGTGCCAGCAACCAGGAGAGGGGTCAAGGAGGGACCCAGTACTTC.

V is TRBV4-3 and J is TRBJ2-5; D perhaps matches TRBD2 (6 bases). Germline lookup yields CDR1 LGHNA and CDR2 YSLEER. Between the trimmed V and J ends, which lost 2 bases and 7 bases, there was a span of 17 bases. This CDR3 comprises 15 residues. CDR3 loop: CASSQTTSWGGTQYF. CDR3 DNA sequence: TGCGCCAGCAGCCAAACGACTAGTTGGGGTGGGACCCAGTACTTC.

This clonotype was seen once. The V gene is TRBV7-2, the J gene TRBJ2-3; the D gene could be TRBD1 or TRBD2 (6 bases each). V was pared by 5 bases and J by 3 bases, with 15 bases between. In germline, CDR1 is SGHTA, CDR2 FQGNSA. The length of the CDR3 is 15 residues. CDR3 sequence reads: CASSGMGGATDTQYF. The CDR3 DNA sequence: TGTGCCAGCAGCGGCATGGGGGGCGCGACAGATACGCAGTATTTT.